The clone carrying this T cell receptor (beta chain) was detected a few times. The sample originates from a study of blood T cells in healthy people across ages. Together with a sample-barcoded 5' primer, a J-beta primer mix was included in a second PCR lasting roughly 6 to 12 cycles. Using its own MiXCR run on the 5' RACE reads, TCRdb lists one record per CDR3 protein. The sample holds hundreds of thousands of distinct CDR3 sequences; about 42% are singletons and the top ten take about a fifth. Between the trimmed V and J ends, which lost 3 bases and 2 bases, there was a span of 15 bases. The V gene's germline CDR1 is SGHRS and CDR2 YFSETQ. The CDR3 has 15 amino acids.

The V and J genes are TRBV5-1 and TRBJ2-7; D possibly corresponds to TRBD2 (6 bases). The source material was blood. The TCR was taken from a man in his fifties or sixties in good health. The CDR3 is CASSSRGTPTYEQYF. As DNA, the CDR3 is TGCGCCAGCAGCTCTCGGGGGACCCCGACCTACGAGCAGTACTTC.